What follows are 5 T cell receptor beta chains derived from one specimen sequenced in a study of blood T cell repertoires in COVID-19. Clones were sequenced by immunoSEQ multiplex PCR, and TCRdb holds only the in-frame ones, with some missing. The repertoire holds 110,000 to 150,000 clones, with over 75% as singletons. The sequencing sample was made of peripheral blood. All receptors derive from a woman in her fifties or sixties with acute or convalescent COVID-19.

This clone was seen just once. The junction and the germline gene differ at one end; a read error may be behind it. The chain carries TRBV7-7 and TRBJ2-1; the D gene is possibly TRBD1 (5 bases). CDR1 and CDR2 (germline): SSHAT, FNYEAQ (reference sequence). This CDR3 is built from 13 residues. Here the CDR3 reads CASSLDTYNEQFF. The CDR3 nucleotides are TGTGCTAGCAGCTTGGACACCTACAATGAGCAGTTCTTC. The variable domain in full, completed from reference TRBV7-7 and TRBJ2-1, reads GAGVSQSPRYKVTKRGQDVTLRCDPISSHATLYWYQQALGQGPEFLTYFNYEAQPDKSGLPSDRFSAERPEGSISTLTIQRTEQRDSAMYRCASSLDTYNEQFFGPGTRLTVL.

The rearrangement links TRBV12-3 or TRBV12-4 to TRBJ2-7; no definite D call. Trimming removed 5 bases from V and 5 bases from J, with 13 bases in between. This CDR3 has 13 residues. The CDR3 DNA sequence: TGTGCCAGCAGTCGAGGTGAATCCCACGAGCAGTACTTC. This gives the protein CASSRGESHEQYF.

CDR3 in DNA: TGTGCCATCAGTCAAAACATGATCAGGGAGCAGTACTTC. Protein: CAISQNMIREQYF. V usage is TRBV10-3 and J usage is TRBJ2-7; D is uncertain. V was clipped by 5 bases and J by 7 bases, with 15 bases between them. Germline V gives CDR1 ENHRY, CDR2 SYGVKD. This CDR3 is built from 13 residues.

The chain has TRBV30 and TRBJ2-5; D is possibly TRBD2 (5 bases). Per the germline V gene, CDR1 is GTSNPN and CDR2 is SVGIG (reference sequence). V was pared by 4 bases and J by 5 bases, with 11 bases between. The length of the CDR3 is 12 residues. The chain's CDR3 is CAWIGLGETQYF. The CDR3 nucleotides are TGTGCCTGGATCGGACTCGGGGAGACCCAGTACTTC.

Only a few counts were recorded for this clone. J is TRBJ1-5 and V is TRBV3-1 (or the pseudogene TRBV3-2); D remains ambiguous. CDR1 and CDR2 from the germline V gene are LGHDT and YNNKEL (reference sequence). The ends were cut back, 0 bases at V and 4 bases at J, with 4 bases in the middle. This CDR3 spans 13 amino acids. Here the CDR3 reads CASSQDLNQPQHF. CDR3 DNA: TGTGCCAGCAGCCAAGATCTGAATCAGCCCCAGCATTTT.